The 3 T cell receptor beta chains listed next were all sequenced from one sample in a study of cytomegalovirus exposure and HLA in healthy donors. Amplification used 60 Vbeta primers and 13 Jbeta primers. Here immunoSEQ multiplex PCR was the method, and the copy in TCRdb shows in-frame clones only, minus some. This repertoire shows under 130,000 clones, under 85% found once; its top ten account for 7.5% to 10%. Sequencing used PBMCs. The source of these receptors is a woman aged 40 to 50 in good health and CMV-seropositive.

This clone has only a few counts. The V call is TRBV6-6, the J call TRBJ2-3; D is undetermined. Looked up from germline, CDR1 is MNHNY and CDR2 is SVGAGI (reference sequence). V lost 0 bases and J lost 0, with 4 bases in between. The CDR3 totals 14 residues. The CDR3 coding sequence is TGTGCCAGCAGTTACTCGACTAGCACAGATACGCAGTATTTT. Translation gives CASSYSTSTDTQYF.

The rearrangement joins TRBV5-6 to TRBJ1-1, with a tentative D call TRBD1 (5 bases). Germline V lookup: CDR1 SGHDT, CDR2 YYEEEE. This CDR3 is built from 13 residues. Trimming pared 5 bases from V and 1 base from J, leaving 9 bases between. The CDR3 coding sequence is TGTGCCAGCAGGATACAGGAGAACACTGAAGCTTTCTTT. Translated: CASRIQENTEAFF.

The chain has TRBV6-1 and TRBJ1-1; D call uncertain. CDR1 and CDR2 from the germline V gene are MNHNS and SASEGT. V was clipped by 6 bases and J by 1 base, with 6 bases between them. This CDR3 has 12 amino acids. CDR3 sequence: CASSHRNTEAFF. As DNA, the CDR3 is TGTGCCAGCAGCCACAGGAACACTGAAGCTTTCTTT.